Below, one T cell receptor beta chain is given with its context. Profiled with immunoSEQ multiplex PCR; TCRdb holds only in-frame clones, not every one. Of about 700 clones in the sample, just under 90% were seen once. These data originate in a study of tumor T cells in aggressive B-cell lymphoma. The receptor was derived from an adult with diffuse large B cell lymphoma. The sequencing input was tumor tissue.

The CDR3 loop is CSVEDLWAYGYTF. The CDR3 DNA sequence: TGCAGCGTTGAAGATCTTTGGGCCTATGGCTACACCTTC. V gene TRBV29-1 combines with J gene TRBJ1-2, with D hard to call. Between the trimmed V and J ends, which lost 0 bases and 4 bases, there was a span of 9 bases. Per germline, CDR1 SQVTM and CDR2 ANQGSEA. This CDR3 contains 13 residues.